This T cell receptor beta chain was captured by sequencing in a study of T cell changes during pregnancy in multiple sclerosis. In germline, CDR1 is LGHNA, CDR2 YSLEER. Trimming took 0 bases from V and 4 from J, leaving 15 bases between them. CDR3 length equals 16 residues. Only in-frame clones appear in the TCRdb table, and some are missing; sequencing was by immunoSEQ multiplex PCR. The sample has roughly 62,000 clones; roughly nine tenths are singletons. V is TRBV4-3 and J is TRBJ1-2; possible D gene TRBD1, 6 bases. The sequencing here drew on peripheral blood, taken in the first trimester of pregnancy. The receptor comes from a female donor with multiple sclerosis, enrolled in a pregnancy study. Written as DNA, the CDR3 is TGCGCCAGCAGCCAAGATCCCGGGGGGCTCTTCTATGGCTACACCTTC. Translated: CASSQDPGGLFYGYTF.